This is a list of T cell receptor beta chains from one sample in a study of technical replicates of blood from a handful of donors. Measured with immunoSEQ multiplex PCR; TCRdb has only the in-frame clones, and not every one. The repertoire holds 85,000 to 100,000 clones, with about nine tenths as singletons. Source material: T cells isolated from PBMCs. All receptors come from a human donor in good health. The CDR3 runs from the conserved cysteine through the conserved F or W. D genes are given only for firm matches. Expanded clones are given a class, and other clones once, few, many or no size at all.

V gene,clone size,J gene,D gene,CDR3 protein,CDR3 DNA
TRBV7-9,NA,TRBJ1-1,NA,CASSRNTGNTEAFF,TGTGCCAGCAGTCGTAATACAGGTAACACTGAAGCTTTCTTT
TRBV30,NA,TRBJ1-1,TRBD1,CAWSGRTGNTEAFF,TGTGCCTGGAGTGGCAGGACAGGGAACACTGAAGCTTTCTTT
TRBV5-6,once,TRBJ2-3,TRBD1,CASSYLATTQGGTDTQYF,TGTGCCAGCAGCTACCTAGCCACAACACAGGGGGGCACAGATACGCAGTATTTT
TRBV4-1,NA,TRBJ1-3,NA,CASSQETTGFSGNTIYF,TGCGCCAGCAGCCAAGAAACGACGGGTTTCTCTGGAAACACCATATATTTT
TRBV28,NA,TRBJ1-1,NA,CASSSQGLPEAFF,TGTGCCAGCAGTTCACAGGGCCTCCCTGAAGCTTTCTTT
TRBV19,NA,TRBJ2-3,NA,CASKGTPVSTDTQYF,TGTGCCAGTAAAGGGACTCCCGTAAGCACAGATACGCAGTATTTT
TRBV18,NA,TRBJ2-1,TRBD1,CASSPDRAYNEQFF,TGTGCCAGCTCACCAGACAGGGCCTACAATGAGCAGTTCTTC
TRBV4-1,NA,TRBJ2-1,NA,CASSQEIVRPRGQFF,TGCGCCAGCAGCCAAGAGATAGTAAGGCCCAGAGGGCAGTTCTTC
TRBV5-1,NA,TRBJ1-6,TRBD1,CASSLLTGGRDSPLHF,TGCGCCAGCAGCCTACTCACAGGGGGCCGGGATTCACCCCTCCACTTT
TRBV9,NA,TRBJ1-3,NA,CASSVGQTGNTIYF,TGTGCCAGCAGCGTTGGGCAGACTGGAAACACCATATATTTT
TRBV28,NA,TRBJ2-7,NA,CASSRIVGQGSYEQYF,TGTGCCAGCAGTCGAATAGTGGGGCAAGGCTCCTACGAGCAGTACTTC
TRBV12-5,NA,TRBJ1-1,TRBD1,CASGPSGGTEAFF,TGTGCTAGTGGGCCTTCAGGGGGCACTGAAGCTTTCTTT
TRBV19,NA,TRBJ1-5,TRBD1,CASRGQGILSNQPQHF,TGTGCCAGTAGAGGACAGGGAATATTAAGCAATCAGCCCCAGCATTTT
TRBV19,NA,TRBJ2-3,TRBD2,CASSMWRGGTDTQYF,TGTGCCAGTAGTATGTGGCGGGGGGGCACAGATACGCAGTATTTT
TRBV6-1,NA,TRBJ2-7,TRBD2,CASSDVGGVAYEQYF,TGTGCCAGCAGTGATGTGGGGGGGGTCGCGTACGAGCAGTACTTC
TRBV18,NA,TRBJ2-2,TRBD1,CASSPPGQGPGDTGELFF,TGTGCCAGCTCACCTCCGGGACAGGGGCCCGGGGACACCGGGGAGCTGTTTTTT
TRBV27,NA,TRBJ2-7,TRBD2,CASRASGGHEQYF,TGTGCCAGCAGAGCTAGCGGGGGGCACGAGCAGTACTTC
TRBV6-6,NA,TRBJ2-7,TRBD1,CASRIGDRGGEQYF,TGTGCCAGCAGAATTGGGGACAGGGGCGGCGAGCAGTACTTC
TRBV11-2,NA,TRBJ2-1,TRBD2,CASSRIAGVYEQFF,TGTGCCAGCAGCCGCATAGCGGGAGTTTATGAGCAGTTCTTC
TRBV19,NA,TRBJ2-1,NA,CASRGGRNFYNEQFF,TGTGCCAGTAGGGGGGGTAGGAACTTCTACAATGAGCAGTTCTTC
TRBV28,once,TRBJ2-2,NA,CATTGTRRRNTGELFF,TGTGCCACCACCGGGACAAGAAGACGGAACACCGGGGAGCTGTTTTTT
TRBV6-5,few,TRBJ1-2,NA,CASSRISGGAYGYTF,TGTGCCAGCAGCCGAATCTCGGGGGGGGCGTATGGCTACACCTTC
TRBV20-1,NA,TRBJ2-1,TRBD2,CSARRGDEQFF,TGCAGTGCTAGACGGGGGGATGAGCAGTTCTTC
TRBV18,NA,TRBJ2-3,NA,CASSPTTGSRGDTQYF,TGTGCCAGCTCACCGACGACAGGTTCTCGGGGAGATACGCAGTATTTT
TRBV7-9,NA,TRBJ1-2,NA,CASSYGLSGYTF,TGTGCCAGCAGCTACGGGTTGTCCGGCTACACCTTC
TRBV28,few,TRBJ1-5,TRBD1,CASSAPGQGKNQPQHF,TGTGCCAGCAGTGCGCCGGGACAGGGGAAAAATCAGCCCCAGCATTTT
TRBV5-5,NA,TRBJ2-7,NA,CASSPRPFTGSYEQYF,TGTGCCAGCAGCCCACGACCCTTTACAGGGTCCTACGAGCAGTACTTC
TRBV29-1,NA,TRBJ2-3,NA,CSVQGRLTDTQYF,TGCAGCGTTCAGGGCAGGCTCACAGATACGCAGTATTTT
TRBV7-9,NA,TRBJ2-3,NA,CASSFGGSYTDTQYF,TGTGCCAGCAGCTTTGGAGGGAGCTACACAGATACGCAGTATTTT
TRBV10-2,NA,TRBJ1-5,TRBD1,CASSESRTGGGQPQHF,TGCGCCAGCAGTGAGTCAAGGACAGGGGGTGGGCAGCCCCAGCATTTT
TRBV27,NA,TRBJ2-7,TRBD1,CASSPGQGAREQYF,TGTGCCAGCAGTCCTGGACAGGGGGCGAGGGAGCAGTACTTC
TRBV7-3,few,TRBJ1-1,NA,CASSFTPGDTEAFF,TGTGCCAGCAGCTTCACCCCGGGGGACACTGAAGCTTTCTTT
TRBV27,NA,TRBJ1-1,NA,CASSTRAGKNTEAFF,TGTGCCAGCAGTACCCGGGCAGGGAAGAACACTGAAGCTTTCTTT
TRBV9,NA,TRBJ2-2,NA,CASSVGGLTMNTGELFF,TGTGCCAGCAGCGTAGGTGGACTTACCATGAACACCGGGGAGCTGTTTTTT
TRBV19,NA,TRBJ1-2,NA,CASSIDSGIYTF,TGTGCCAGTAGTATAGACAGCGGTATCTACACCTTC
TRBV29-1,once,TRBJ1-1,NA,CSAERGRGSFGAFF,TGCAGCGCCGAACGGGGACGGGGGTCGTTCGGGGCTTTCTTT
TRBV7-6,NA,TRBJ2-3,NA,CASSPRRGFTDTQYF,TGTGCCAGCAGTCCGCGGCGGGGCTTCACAGATACGCAGTATTTT
TRBV6-1,NA,TRBJ2-7,NA,CASSEYWGPSYEQYF,TGTGCCAGCAGTGAATACTGGGGCCCTTCGTACGAGCAGTACTTC
TRBV2,NA,TRBJ2-5,NA,CASRVFSGNQETQYF,TGTGCCAGCAGGGTTTTTAGCGGAAACCAAGAGACCCAGTACTTC
TRBV7-6,NA,TRBJ2-7,TRBD1,CASSLMGQAYEQYF,TGTGCCAGCAGCTTAATGGGACAGGCCTACGAGCAGTACTTC
TRBV28,NA,TRBJ2-7,TRBD2,CASTEVGAGGLREQYF,TGTGCCAGCACCGAAGTGGGGGCGGGAGGGCTCAGGGAGCAGTACTTC
TRBV29-1,NA,TRBJ1-2,NA,CSVEQVRDGYTF,TGCAGCGTTGAGCAGGTGCGGGATGGCTACACCTTC
TRBV11-2,NA,TRBJ1-1,NA,CASSRREFVNTEAFF,TGTGCCAGCAGCCGCCGGGAATTTGTAAACACTGAAGCTTTCTTT
TRBV28,NA,TRBJ1-1,TRBD1,CASSNPLSTGGAFF,TGTGCCAGCAGCAACCCGCTGTCGACAGGGGGTGCTTTCTTT